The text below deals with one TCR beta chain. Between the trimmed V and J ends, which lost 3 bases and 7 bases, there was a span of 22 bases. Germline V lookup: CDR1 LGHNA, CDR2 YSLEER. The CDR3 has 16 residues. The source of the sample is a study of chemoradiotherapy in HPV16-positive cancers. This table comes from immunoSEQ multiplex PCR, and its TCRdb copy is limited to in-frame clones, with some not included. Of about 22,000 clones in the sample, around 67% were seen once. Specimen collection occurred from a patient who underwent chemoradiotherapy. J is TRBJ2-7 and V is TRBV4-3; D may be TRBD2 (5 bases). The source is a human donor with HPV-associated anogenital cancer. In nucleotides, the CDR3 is TGCGCCAGCAGCCATATTAATACTAGGAGGTGGTGTGAGCAGTACTTC. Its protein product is CASSHINTRRWCEQYF.